These 10 T cell receptor beta chains originate from one sample sequenced in a study of OX40 agonist ivuxolimab in advanced cancers. Data came from immunoSEQ multiplex PCR; TCRdb stores just in-frame clones and leaves some out. The table includes more than 40,000 clones, around 80% detected once. This specimen was CD4+ or CD8+ T cells sorted from blood, taken in a trial of the OX40 agonist ivuxolimab. Source of these receptors: an adult with an advanced solid tumor such as melanoma, head and neck, liver or kidney cancer.

This chain uses TRBV6-1 with TRBJ2-1; 9 positions agree with TRBD2. The V gene end was trimmed by 1 base and the J gene end by 13 bases; junction bases not matched to a gene: 8. There are 14 residues in the CDR3. Germline V lookup: CDR1 MNHNS, CDR2 SASEGT. The CDR3 here is CASSEGLAGLLQFF. The CDR3 DNA sequence: TGTGCCAGCAGTGAAGGGCTAGCGGGGCTCCTTCAGTTCTTC.

The rearrangement links TRBV7-6 to TRBJ1-2; 8 bases map to TRBD1. The V gene end was trimmed by 2 bases and the J gene end by 8 bases; junction bases not matched to a gene: 7. The CDR3 is 14 residues long. Germline V CDR1 and CDR2: SGHVS, FNYEAQ. CDR3 DNA: TGTGCCAGCAGCTTACTGGGACAGGTCTGGGGCTACACCTTC. This sequence encodes CASSLLGQVWGYTF. Full variable domain (remainder filled in from reference TRBV7-6 and TRBJ1-2): GAGVSQSPRYKVTKRGQDVALRCDPISGHVSLYWYRQALGQGPEFLTYFNYEAQQDKSGLPNDRFSAERPEGSISTLTIQRTEQRDSAMYRCASSLLGQVWGYTFGSGTRLTVV.

The chain recombines TRBV9 with TRBJ2-7; weak D call: TRBD1 (7 bases). Between the trimmed V and J ends, which lost 0 bases and 6 bases, there was a span of 16 bases. Germline CDR1 and CDR2: SGDLS and YYNGEE. The CDR3 has 15 amino acids. The CDR3 is CASSVGSGGHLEQYF. CDR3 nucleotide sequence: TGTGCCAGCAGCGTAGGGTCAGGGGGGCATCTCGAGCAGTACTTC.

In its sample, this clone was seen a few times. V gene TRBV5-1 combines with J gene TRBJ2-1; 7 bases are shared with TRBD2. This CDR3 contains 14 residues. CDR1 SGHRS and CDR2 YFSETQ come from the germline V gene. The ends lost 0 bases at V and 9 bases at J; junction bases unmatched: 6. CDR3 region: CASSLAGGYSEQFF. The CDR3 DNA reads TGCGCCAGCAGCTTGGCGGGGGGATATAGTGAGCAGTTCTTC.

The gene calls are TRBV9 and TRBJ2-3; D unresolved. Germline CDR1 reads SGDLS; CDR2 reads YYNGEE. Trimming left V 3 bases short and J 2 bases short, with 10 bases between. This CDR3 spans 14 amino acids. This CDR3 reads CASSGDGSTDTQYF. The CDR3 bases are TGTGCCAGCAGCGGAGACGGTTCCACAGATACGCAGTATTTT.

The gene calls are TRBV7-8 and TRBJ1-3, with 9 bases that match TRBD1. J gave up 1 base and V 5 bases, and 15 bases lay outside the gene matches. Germline V lookup: CDR1 SGHVS, CDR2 FQNEAQ. The CDR3 contains 19 residues. The CDR3 region is CASSHQLGAGQGSGNTIYF. CDR3 coding DNA: TGTGCCAGCAGCCACCAGCTGGGTGCGGGACAGGGTTCTGGAAACACCATATATTTT.

V gene TRBV14 combines with J gene TRBJ1-2; TRBD1 aligns across 7 bases. V trimming: 4 bases; J trimming: 5 bases; junction bases outside the gene matches: 7. This CDR3 has 14 amino acids. CDR1 is SGHDN, CDR2 FVKESK, per germline. Here the CDR3 reads CASSPQTGWYGYTF. In DNA form, the CDR3 reads TGTGCCAGCAGCCCCCAGACAGGGTGGTATGGCTACACCTTC.

By share, this clone counts as medium-sized. V usage is TRBV7-9 and J usage is TRBJ1-2, with 7 bases matching TRBD1. The CDR3 runs 15 residues. V shed 4 bases and J 2 bases; nucleotides not matched to a gene: 7. Germline lookup yields CDR1 SEHNR and CDR2 FQNEAQ (reference sequence). This CDR3 reads CASSSGTVINYGYTF. The DNA for the CDR3 is TGTGCCAGCAGCTCGGGGACAGTCATCAACTATGGCTACACCTTC. Looking up the rest from reference TRBV7-9 and TRBJ1-2 gives the full variable domain: DTGVSQNPRHKITKRGQNVTFRCDPISEHNRLYWYRQTLGQGPEFLTYFQNEAQLEKSRLLSDRFSAERPKGSFSTLEIQRTEQGDSAMYLCASSSGTVINYGYTFGSGTRLTVV.

This chain connects TRBV11-2 to TRBJ1-5; a possible D gene is TRBD1 (5 bases). Germline values: CDR1 SGHAT, CDR2 FQNNGV. CDR3 size: 15 residues. Deletions cut 2 bases from V and 2 bases from J, with 10 bases between. CDR3 amino acids: CASSLMVGGNQPQHF. CDR3 DNA sequence: TGTGCCAGCAGCTTAATGGTGGGGGGCAATCAGCCCCAGCATTTT.

This clone was observed once. V gene TRBV19 combines with J gene TRBJ1-5, with unresolved D. CDR1 LNHDA and CDR2 SQIVND come from the germline V gene (reference sequence). The CDR3 loop spans 12 amino acids. V lost 0 bases and J lost 12, with 9 bases in between. The CDR3 DNA is TGTGCCAGTAGTATAGATCTCAGGCACCAGCATTTT. Residues: CASSIDLRHQHF.